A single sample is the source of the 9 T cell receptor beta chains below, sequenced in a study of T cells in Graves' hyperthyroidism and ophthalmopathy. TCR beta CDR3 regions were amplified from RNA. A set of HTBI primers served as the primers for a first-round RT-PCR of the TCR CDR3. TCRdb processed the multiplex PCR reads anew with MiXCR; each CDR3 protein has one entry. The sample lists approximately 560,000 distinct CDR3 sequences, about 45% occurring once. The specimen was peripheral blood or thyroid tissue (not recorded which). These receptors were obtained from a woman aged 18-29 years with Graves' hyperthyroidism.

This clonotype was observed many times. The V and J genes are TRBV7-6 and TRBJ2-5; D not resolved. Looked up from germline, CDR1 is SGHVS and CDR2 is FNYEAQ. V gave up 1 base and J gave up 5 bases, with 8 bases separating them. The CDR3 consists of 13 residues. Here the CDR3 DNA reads TGTGCCAGCAGCTTAGAGCTTGCGGAGACCCAGTACTTC. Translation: CASSLELAETQYF.

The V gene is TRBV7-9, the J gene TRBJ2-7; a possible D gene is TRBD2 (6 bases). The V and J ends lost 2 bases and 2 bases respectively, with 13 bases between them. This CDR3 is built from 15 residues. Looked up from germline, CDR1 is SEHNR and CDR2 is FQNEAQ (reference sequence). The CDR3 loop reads CASSLLGGVAYEQYF. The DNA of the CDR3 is TGTGCCAGCAGCTTATTGGGGGGAGTGGCCTACGAGCAGTACTTC.

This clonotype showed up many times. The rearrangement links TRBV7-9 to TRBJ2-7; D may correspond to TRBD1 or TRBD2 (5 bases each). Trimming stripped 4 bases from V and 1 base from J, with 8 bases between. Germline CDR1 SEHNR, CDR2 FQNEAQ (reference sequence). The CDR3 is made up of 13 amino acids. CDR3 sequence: CASSWDGSYEQYF. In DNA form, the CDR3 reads TGTGCCAGCAGCTGGGACGGATCCTACGAGCAGTACTTC.

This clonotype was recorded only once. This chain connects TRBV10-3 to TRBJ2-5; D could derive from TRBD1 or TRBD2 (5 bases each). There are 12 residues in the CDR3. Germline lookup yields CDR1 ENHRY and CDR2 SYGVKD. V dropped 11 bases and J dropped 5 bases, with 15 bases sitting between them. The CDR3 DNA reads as TGTGCCGCTGCTAGCTCAGGGGAGACCCAGTACTTC. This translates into CAAASSGETQYF.

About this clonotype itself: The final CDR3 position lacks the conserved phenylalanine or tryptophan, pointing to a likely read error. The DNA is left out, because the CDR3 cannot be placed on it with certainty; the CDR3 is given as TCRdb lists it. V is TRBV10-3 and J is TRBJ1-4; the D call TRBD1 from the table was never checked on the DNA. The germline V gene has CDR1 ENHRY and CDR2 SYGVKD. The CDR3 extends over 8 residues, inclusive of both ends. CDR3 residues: CAISERGI.

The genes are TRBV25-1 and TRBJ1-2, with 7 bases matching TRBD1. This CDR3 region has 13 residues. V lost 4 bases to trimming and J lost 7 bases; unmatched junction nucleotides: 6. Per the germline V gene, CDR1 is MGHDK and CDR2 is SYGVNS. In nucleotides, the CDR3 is TGTGCCAGCAGTGCAATGACAGGGTTTGGCTACACCTTC. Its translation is CASSAMTGFGYTF.

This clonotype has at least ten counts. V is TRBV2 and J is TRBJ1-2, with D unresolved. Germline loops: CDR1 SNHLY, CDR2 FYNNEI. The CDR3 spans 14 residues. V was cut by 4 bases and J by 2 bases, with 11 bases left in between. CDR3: CASSVPDTNYGYTF. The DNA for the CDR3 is TGTGCCAGCAGTGTACCAGATACGAACTATGGCTACACCTTC.

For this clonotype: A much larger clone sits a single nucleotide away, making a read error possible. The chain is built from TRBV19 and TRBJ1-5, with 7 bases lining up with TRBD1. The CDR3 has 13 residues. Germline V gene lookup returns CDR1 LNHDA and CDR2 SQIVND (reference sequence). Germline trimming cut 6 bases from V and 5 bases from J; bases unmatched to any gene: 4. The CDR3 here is CASRPGGDQPQHF. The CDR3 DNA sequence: TGTGCCAGTAGGCCAGGGGGAGATCAGCCCCAGCATTTT.

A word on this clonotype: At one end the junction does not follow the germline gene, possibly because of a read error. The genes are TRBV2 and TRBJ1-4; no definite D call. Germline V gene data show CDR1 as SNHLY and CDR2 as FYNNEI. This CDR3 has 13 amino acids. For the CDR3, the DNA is TGTGCCAGCAGGGCGAGCTTTACGGGAAAACTGCTTTTT. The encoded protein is CASRASFTGKLLF.